Given below is one TCR beta chain in context. One end of the junction fails to match germline, which may point to a read error. This entry belongs to a study of OX40 agonist ivuxolimab in advanced cancers. The CDR3 runs to 14 residues. Germline V gene lookup returns CDR1 SSHAT and CDR2 FNYEAQ (reference sequence). Assay: immunoSEQ multiplex PCR; the TCRdb copy retains only in-frame clones and omits some. Of roughly 92,000 clones in the sample, 75% to 95% were seen once. This chain links TRBV7-7 with TRBJ2-5; D unresolved. The sample was CD4+ or CD8+ T cells sorted from blood, taken in a trial of the OX40 agonist ivuxolimab. The origin of this receptor is an adult with an advanced solid tumor such as melanoma, head and neck, liver or kidney cancer. Here the CDR3 reads CASSLGSSVETQYF. In nucleotides, the CDR3 is TGTGCTAGCAGCTTAGGATCCAGTGTGGAGACCCAGTACTTC. Full variable domain (outside the CDR3, taken from reference TRBV7-7 and TRBJ2-5): GAGVSQSPRYKVTKRGQDVTLRCDPISSHATLYWYQQALGQGPEFLTYFNYEAQPDKSGLPSDRFSAERPEGSISTLTIQRTEQRDSAMYRCASSLGSSVETQYFGPGTRLLVL.